This TCR beta chain appears in the sequencing data of a study of blood T cell repertoires in COVID-19 (dated by TCRdb to 2018 to 2020). The study in broad terms: The collaborator samples originated in the United States, Italy and Spain and spanned the acute and convalescent phases of COVID-19. The prospective study material was composed of cDNA or gDNA derived from T cells, B-cell-depleted T cells, or PBMCs. Deeply sampled blood TCRbeta repertoires from subjects exposed to, actively infected with, or recovered from COVID-19 were included in the dataset. The repertoires were made available in a free public database intended to serve as a resource for research on the immune response to SARS-CoV-2. Samples came from the ongoing ImmuneRACE study (first 160 participants) plus 1,254 subjects from 6 global collaborators. Sample metadata almost always included a de-identified subject ID, COVID-19 status, age in years and sex. Where available, HLA class I and class II types were obtained from metadata supplied by the sample provider rather than from assay-based typing.

As for this clone: This receptor's antigen is unknown. The sample holds no much larger clone one base away, and base qualities are not on file.

The cysteine opens and the phenylalanine closes a CDR3 of 15 amino acids. Only CDR3 DNA remains: 45 bases, in frame from the first base. CDR1 and CDR2 are drawn from the germline V gene: SGHVS, FQNEAQ. V sheds 2 bases and J sheds 8 bases, leaving 13 bases between their ends. Study-wide findings and limitations: The amount of clinical and demographic metadata varied by source and participant and was provided uncurated.

Participants in the prospective study were aged roughly 18 to 89 years, lived in under 30 United States geographic areas, and enrolled through a virtual design. In the prospective study, cohorts were assigned on the basis of participant-reported clinical history obtained from a screening survey and a study questionnaire. For ImmuneRACE Cohort 3, a participant was defined as recovered based on two consecutive negative NP/OP PCR tests, clearance by a healthcare professional, or resolution of symptoms. In the prospective study, whole blood, serum and a nasopharyngeal or oropharyngeal swab were collected from each participant by mobile phlebotomists. Prospective study participants could optionally give additional blood draws and questionnaires over an approximately two-month period. Prospective study blood samples were shipped either frozen or at room temperature before DNA extraction. TCRbeta CDR3 regions were amplified from genomic DNA by means of the immunoSEQ Assay, a bias-controlled multiplex PCR. The authors' analysis ran thus. Within the assay, amplification of reference gene primers was used to estimate how many nucleated cells each sample contained. To quantify the absolute abundance of each unique TCRbeta CDR3 rearrangement, sequence reads were collapsed and filtered. For each sample, productive Simpson clonality was calculated by taking the square root of Simpson's diversity index across productive rearrangements. TCRdb stores this immuneACCESS table with in-frame sequences only. Part of the clones is absent; in the studies checked, under half of the shortfall reflects unresolved V genes, and no reason is known for the rest. V and J calls and clone size follow that table, whereas D and trimming were derived from the DNA. Present in this sample are approximately 310,000 clones, approximately 83% of which were seen just once. Clones ranked in the top ten supply roughly 2.3% of the sample.

The receptor was derived from a man in his thirties or forties who had recovered from COVID-19. Sequencing was performed on PBMCs or T cells enriched from blood (not recorded which). Recombination connected TRBV7-8 to TRBJ1-6; TRBD1 could be the D gene, as 5 bases match. At the DNA level, the sequence is TGTGCCAGCAGCTTATACAGGACACAGGATTCACCCCTCCACTTT. It specifies CASSLYRTQDSPLHF.